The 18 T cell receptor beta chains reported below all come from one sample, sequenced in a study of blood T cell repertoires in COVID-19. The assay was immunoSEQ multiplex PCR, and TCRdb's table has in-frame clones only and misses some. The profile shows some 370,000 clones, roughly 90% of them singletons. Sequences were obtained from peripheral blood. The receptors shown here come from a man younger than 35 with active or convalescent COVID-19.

The CDR3: CASSLQLGRSGYTF. The CDR3 DNA reads as TGTGCCAGCAGCTTGCAACTCGGTCGCTCTGGCTACACCTTC. The chain is built from TRBV5-4 and TRBJ1-2, with D uncertain. V was pared by 1 base and J by 7 bases, with 14 bases between. This CDR3 has 14 residues. The V gene's germline CDR1 is SGHNT and CDR2 YYREEE (reference sequence).

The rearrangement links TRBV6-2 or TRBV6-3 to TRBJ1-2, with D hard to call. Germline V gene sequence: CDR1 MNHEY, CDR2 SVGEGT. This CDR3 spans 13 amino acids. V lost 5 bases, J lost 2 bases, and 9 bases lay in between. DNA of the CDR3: TGTGCCAGCAGTCTCCTCGGGAACTATGGCTACACCTTC. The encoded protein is CASSLLGNYGYTF.

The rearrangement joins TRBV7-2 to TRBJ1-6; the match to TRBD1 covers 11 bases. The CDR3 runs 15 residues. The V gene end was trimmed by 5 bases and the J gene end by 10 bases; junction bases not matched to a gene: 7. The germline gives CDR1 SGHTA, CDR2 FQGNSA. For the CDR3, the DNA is TGTGCCAGCAGCATTACCGGGACAGGGGGGTCACCCCTCCACTTT. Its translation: CASSITGTGGSPLHF.

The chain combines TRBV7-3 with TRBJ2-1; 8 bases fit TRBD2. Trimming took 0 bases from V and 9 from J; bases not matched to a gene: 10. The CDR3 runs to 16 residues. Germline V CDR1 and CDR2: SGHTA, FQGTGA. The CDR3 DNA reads TGTGCCAGCAGCTTAACGGTAATAGCGGGAATGGGTGAGCAGTTCTTC. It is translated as CASSLTVIAGMGEQFF. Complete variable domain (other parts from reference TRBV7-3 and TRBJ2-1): GAGVSQTPSNKVTEKGKYVELRCDPISGHTALYWYRQSLGQGPEFLIYFQGTGAADDSGLPNDRFFAVRPEGSVSTLKIQRTERGDSAVYLCASSLTVIAGMGEQFFGPGTRLTVL.

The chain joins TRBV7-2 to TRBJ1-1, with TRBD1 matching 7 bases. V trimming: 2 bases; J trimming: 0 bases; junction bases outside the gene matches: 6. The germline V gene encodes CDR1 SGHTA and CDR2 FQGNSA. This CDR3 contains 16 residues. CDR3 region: CASSLKAGGMNTEAFF. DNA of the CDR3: TGTGCCAGCAGCTTAAAGGCAGGGGGAATGAACACTGAAGCTTTCTTT.

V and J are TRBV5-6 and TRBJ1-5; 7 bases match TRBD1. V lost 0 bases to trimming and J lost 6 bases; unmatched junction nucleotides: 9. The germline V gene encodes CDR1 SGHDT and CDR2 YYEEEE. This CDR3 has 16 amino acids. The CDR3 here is CASSLAGGTVLQPQHF. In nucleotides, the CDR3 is TGTGCCAGCAGCTTGGCCGGAGGGACAGTTCTTCAGCCCCAGCATTTT.

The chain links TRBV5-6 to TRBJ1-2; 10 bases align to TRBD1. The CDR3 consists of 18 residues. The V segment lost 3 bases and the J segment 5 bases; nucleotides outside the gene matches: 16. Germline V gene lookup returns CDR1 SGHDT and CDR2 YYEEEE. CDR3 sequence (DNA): TGTGCCAGCAGCTACAAGAAGACCGGGACAGGGGTCCGATATGGCTACACCTTC. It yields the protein CASSYKKTGTGVRYGYTF.

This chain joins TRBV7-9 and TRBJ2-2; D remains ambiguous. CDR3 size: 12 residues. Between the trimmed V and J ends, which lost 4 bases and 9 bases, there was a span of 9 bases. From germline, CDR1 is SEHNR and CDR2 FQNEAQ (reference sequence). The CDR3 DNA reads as TGTGCCAGCAGCTCCCTAGGCTGGGAGCTGTTTTTT. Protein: CASSSLGWELFF. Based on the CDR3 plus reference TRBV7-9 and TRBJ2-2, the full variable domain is DTGVSQNPRHKITKRGQNVTFRCDPISEHNRLYWYRQTLGQGPEFLTYFQNEAQLEKSRLLSDRFSAERPKGSFSTLEIQRTEQGDSAMYLCASSSLGWELFFGEGSRLTVL.

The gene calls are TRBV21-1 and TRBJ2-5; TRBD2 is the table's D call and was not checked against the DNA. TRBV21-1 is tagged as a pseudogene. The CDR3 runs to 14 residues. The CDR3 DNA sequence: TGTGCCAGCAGCAAAGCGCGGAGACAAGAGACCCAGTACTTC. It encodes CASSKARRQETQYF.

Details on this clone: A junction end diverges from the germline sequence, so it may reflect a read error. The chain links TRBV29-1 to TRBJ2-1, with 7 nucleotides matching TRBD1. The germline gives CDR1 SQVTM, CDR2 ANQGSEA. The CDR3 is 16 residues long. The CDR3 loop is CSVEEQGPLRSNEQFF. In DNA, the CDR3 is TGCAGCGTCGAAGAACAGGGGCCTCTCCGCTCCAATGAGCAGTTCTTC.

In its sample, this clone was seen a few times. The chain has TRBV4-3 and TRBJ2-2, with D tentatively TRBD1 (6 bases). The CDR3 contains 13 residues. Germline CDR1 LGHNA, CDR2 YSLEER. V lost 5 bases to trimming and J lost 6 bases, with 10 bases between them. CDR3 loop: CASSAQGPGELFF. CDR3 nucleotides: TGCGCCAGCAGCGCACAGGGCCCCGGGGAGCTGTTTTTT.

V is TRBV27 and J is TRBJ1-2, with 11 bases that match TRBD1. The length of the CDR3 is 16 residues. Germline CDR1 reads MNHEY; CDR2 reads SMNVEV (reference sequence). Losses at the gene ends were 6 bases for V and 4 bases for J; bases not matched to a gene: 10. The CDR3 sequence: CASSPVPGQGVYGYTF. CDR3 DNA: TGTGCCAGCAGCCCAGTTCCGGGACAGGGGGTCTATGGCTACACCTTC.

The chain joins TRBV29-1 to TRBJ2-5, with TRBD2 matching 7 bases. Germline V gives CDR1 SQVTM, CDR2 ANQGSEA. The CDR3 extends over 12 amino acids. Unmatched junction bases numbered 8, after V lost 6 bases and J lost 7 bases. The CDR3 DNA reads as TGCAGCGTACAGAGTCCGGGGGGGACCCAGTACTTC. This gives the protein CSVQSPGGTQYF.

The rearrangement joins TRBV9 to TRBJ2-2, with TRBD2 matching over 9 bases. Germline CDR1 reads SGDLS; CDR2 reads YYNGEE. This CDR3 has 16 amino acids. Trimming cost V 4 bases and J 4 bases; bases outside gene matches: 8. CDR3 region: CASSSFLAGSTGELFF. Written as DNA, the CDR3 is TGTGCCAGCAGCTCCTTTCTAGCGGGGAGCACCGGGGAGCTGTTTTTT.

CDR3 residues: CASSSRGNEKLFF. CDR3 coding DNA: TGTGCCAGCAGCAGTCGAGGGAATGAAAAACTGTTTTTT. V and J are TRBV5-8 and TRBJ1-4; unclear D gene. CDR1 is SGHTS, CDR2 YDEGEE, per germline. Trimming shortened V by 4 bases and J by 5 bases, and 9 bases separated the two germline ends. The CDR3 sequence is 13 residues long.

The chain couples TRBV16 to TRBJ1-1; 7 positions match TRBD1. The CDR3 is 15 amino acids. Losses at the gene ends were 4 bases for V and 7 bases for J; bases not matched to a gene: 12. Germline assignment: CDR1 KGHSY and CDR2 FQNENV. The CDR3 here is CASSPVGRGHGEAFF. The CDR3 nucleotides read TGTGCCAGCAGCCCCGTGGGTAGGGGGCATGGTGAAGCTTTCTTT.

The chain's CDR3 is CASSVVSGSTEAFF. DNA of the CDR3: TGTGCCAGCAGCGTAGTTTCAGGCAGCACTGAAGCTTTCTTT. The chain couples TRBV9 to TRBJ1-1; D call uncertain. CDR1 and CDR2 from the germline V gene are SGDLS and YYNGEE. V lost 0 bases, J lost 4 bases, and 10 bases lay in between. The CDR3 loop spans 14 amino acids.

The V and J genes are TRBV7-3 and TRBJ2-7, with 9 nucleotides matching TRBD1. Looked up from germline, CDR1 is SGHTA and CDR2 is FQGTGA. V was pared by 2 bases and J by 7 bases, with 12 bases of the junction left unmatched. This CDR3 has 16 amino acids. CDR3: CASSLPFDRGSGEQYF. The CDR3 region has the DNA TGTGCCAGCAGCTTACCTTTTGACAGGGGGTCGGGTGAGCAGTACTTC.